Listed below are T cell receptor beta chains from one sample, sequenced in a study of cytotoxic CD8 clonotypes in ibrutinib-treated CLL. Only in-frame clones appear in the TCRdb table, and some are missing; sequencing was by immunoSEQ multiplex PCR. This table has about 300,000 clones, around 69% appearing once. Material: PBMCs, obtained at disease progression, from a patient treated with ibrutinib. The origin of the receptors is a human donor with chronic lymphocytic leukemia. The CDR3 runs from the conserved cysteine through the conserved F or W. The order of the fields is clone size, J gene, V gene, D gene, CDR3 protein, CDR3 DNA. A D gene is named only where the DNA matches it firmly. The size of a clone is reported for some rows only, either as once, few or many, or as a class for expanded clones.

clone_size: -; j_call: TRBJ1-2; v_call: TRBV10-3; d_call: -; cdr3_aa: CAITPDASRFYGYTF; cdr3_nt: TGTGCCATCACCCCCGACGCTTCGAGATTCTATGGCTACACCTTC
clone_size: -; j_call: TRBJ2-7; v_call: TRBV9; d_call: -; cdr3_aa: CASSARDTNFVWQYF; cdr3_nt: TGTGCCAGCAGCGCCCGGGACACCAATTTTGTCTGGCAGTACTTC
clone_size: -; j_call: TRBJ1-6; v_call: TRBV4-1; d_call: -; cdr3_aa: CASSQERWGNHSPLHF; cdr3_nt: TGCGCCAGCAGCCAAGAACGCTGGGGTAACCATTCACCCCTCCACTTT
clone_size: -; j_call: TRBJ2-7; v_call: TRBV5-5; d_call: TRBD2; cdr3_aa: CASSFLAGVYEQYF; cdr3_nt: TGTGCCAGCAGCTTTCTGGCGGGAGTCTACGAGCAGTACTTC
clone_size: -; j_call: TRBJ1-1; v_call: TRBV27; d_call: -; cdr3_aa: CASSPWGGAGNTEAFF; cdr3_nt: TGTGCCAGCAGTCCCTGGGGGGGTGCAGGGAACACTGAAGCTTTCTTT
clone_size: -; j_call: TRBJ1-1; v_call: TRBV5-1; d_call: -; cdr3_aa: CASSLNSPGQIRGTEAFF; cdr3_nt: TGCGCCAGCAGCTTGAATTCACCTGGACAGATACGGGGGACTGAAGCTTTCTTT
clone_size: once; j_call: TRBJ1-1; v_call: TRBV4-1; d_call: -; cdr3_aa: CASSQAAAMNTEAFF; cdr3_nt: TGCGCCAGCAGCCAAGCAGCAGCTATGAACACTGAAGCTTTCTTT
clone_size: -; j_call: TRBJ2-1; v_call: TRBV5-1; d_call: -; cdr3_aa: CASRSYKRDRDNEQFF; cdr3_nt: TGCGCCAGCCGCTCCTACAAAAGGGACCGAGACAATGAGCAGTTCTTC
clone_size: -; j_call: TRBJ1-1; v_call: TRBV5-1; d_call: -; cdr3_aa: CASSRTENTEAFF; cdr3_nt: TGCGCCAGCTCCCGGACAGAGAACACTGAAGCTTTCTTT
clone_size: -; j_call: TRBJ2-1; v_call: TRBV5-1; d_call: TRBD1; cdr3_aa: CASSYDGTGYNEQFF; cdr3_nt: TGCGCCAGCAGCTACGACGGGACAGGCTACAATGAGCAGTTCTTC